Listed here are 7 T cell receptor beta chains from one sample, sequenced in a study of neurological immune-mediated disorders. Described time point: longitudinal time-point 1 (baseline). TCRdb reanalysed the 5' RACE reads using MiXCR and keeps one entry per CDR3 protein. The profile shows tens of thousands of distinct CDR3 sequences, roughly 10% of them singletons. What was sequenced was PBMCs. The receptors here all came from a man aged 25 to 45 in good health.

In this sample, this clonotype turned up many times. The chain is built from TRBV10-3 and TRBJ2-7, with 13 positions matching TRBD2. The CDR3 has 16 residues. V lost 6 bases to trimming and J lost 1 base; unmatched junction nucleotides: 6. In germline, CDR1 is ENHRY, CDR2 SYGVKD. The CDR3 DNA reads as TGTGCCATCAGGAGCGGGACTAGCGGGACTTCCTACGAGCAGTACTTC. This translates into CAIRSGTSGTSYEQYF.

This clonotype was found many times. The rearrangement uses TRBV5-1 and TRBJ2-1; 10 bases fit TRBD1. Per germline, CDR1 SGHRS and CDR2 YFSETQ. This CDR3 is built from 15 residues. V shed 7 bases, J shed 4 bases, and the junction held 8 bases outside the gene matches. The CDR3 loop is CASQTGGGIYNEQFF. CDR3 DNA: TGCGCCAGCCAGACAGGGGGCGGAATTTACAATGAGCAGTTCTTC.

This clonotype has ten or more counts. V is TRBV7-2 and J is TRBJ2-7, with D tentatively TRBD1 (6 bases). V lost 2 bases and J 0 bases, leaving 14 bases between the germline ends. Germline V gives CDR1 SGHTA, CDR2 FQGNSA. The CDR3 totals 16 residues. In DNA, the CDR3 is TGTGCCAGCAGCTTAAAGGTCGACAGGAACTCCTACGAGCAGTACTTC. Amino acid sequence: CASSLKVDRNSYEQYF.

With respect to this clonotype: The limits of the CDR3 on the DNA are not certain, so only TCRdb's listed CDR3 is given. The chain is built from TRBV7-2 and TRBJ2-1; TRBD1 reflects the table's D call only, with no check against the DNA. The germline CDR1 and CDR2 sequences are SGHTA and FQGNSA. The CDR3 has 22 amino acids, counting both end residues. CDR3: CASSFYICSARDLAGGGDEQFF.

A remark on this clonotype: At one of its ends the junction is not consistent with the germline gene, which may arise from a read error. This chain joins TRBV7-8 and TRBJ1-4; D unclear. This CDR3 has 15 amino acids. Per germline, CDR1 SGHVS and CDR2 FQNEAQ. Written as DNA, the CDR3 is TGTGCCGGCAGCTCAAGGGAGGGCCCCGATGAAAAACTGTTTTTT. It specifies CAGSSREGPDEKLFF.

Ten or more counts support this clonotype. The V and J genes are TRBV25-1 and TRBJ2-3, with D perhaps assigned TRBD1 or TRBD2 (5 bases each). The CDR3 consists of 14 residues. Trimming left V 4 bases short and J 11 bases short, with 19 bases between. The germline V gene encodes CDR1 MGHDK and CDR2 SYGVNS. The CDR3 sequence: CASSGPGSGSGQYF. CDR3 nucleotides: TGTGCCAGCAGTGGACCGGGATCAGGGTCGGGGCAGTATTTT. Using reference TRBV25-1 and TRBJ2-3 for the parts outside the CDR3, the full variable domain is EADIYQTPRYLVIGTGKKITLECSQTMGHDKMYWYQQDPGMELHLIHYSYGVNSTEKGDLSSESTVSRIRTEHFPLTLESARPSHTSQYLCASSGPGSGSGQYFGPGTRLTVL.

The V gene is TRBV10-3, the J gene TRBJ1-1; D is uncertain. V lost 1 base, J lost 0 bases, and 9 bases lay in between. The CDR3 length is 15 residues. Germline V gene sequence: CDR1 ENHRY, CDR2 SYGVKD. CDR3 DNA: TGTGCCATCAGTGAGTGGCAGCCCATGAACACTGAAGCTTTCTTT. It codes for CAISEWQPMNTEAFF.